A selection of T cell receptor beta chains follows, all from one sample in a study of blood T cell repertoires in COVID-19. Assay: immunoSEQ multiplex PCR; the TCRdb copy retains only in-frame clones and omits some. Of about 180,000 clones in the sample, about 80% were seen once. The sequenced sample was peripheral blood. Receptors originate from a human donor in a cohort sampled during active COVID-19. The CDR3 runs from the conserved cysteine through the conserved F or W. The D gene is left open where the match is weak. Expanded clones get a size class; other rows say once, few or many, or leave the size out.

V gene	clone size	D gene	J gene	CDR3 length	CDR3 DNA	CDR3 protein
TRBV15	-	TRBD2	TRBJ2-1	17	TGTGCCACCAGCAGGGATGATCTAGCGGGGGGATACAATGAGCAGTTCTTC	CATSRDDLAGGYNEQFF
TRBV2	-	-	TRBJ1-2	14	TGTGCCAGCCGCGAGGACGGGGAAACATATGGCTACACCTTC	CASREDGETYGYTF
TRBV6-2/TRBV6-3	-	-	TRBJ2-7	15	TGTGCCAGCAGTTACCAAGGGTACAGGGCCTACGAGCAGTACTTC	CASSYQGYRAYEQYF
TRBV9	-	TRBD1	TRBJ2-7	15	TGTGCCAGCAGCGTAGATGTTGGACAGGGTGGCGAGCAGTACTTC	CASSVDVGQGGEQYF
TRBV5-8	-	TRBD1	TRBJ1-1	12	TGTGCCAGCAGCTTATACAGGGGATTGGCTTTCTTT	CASSLYRGLAFF
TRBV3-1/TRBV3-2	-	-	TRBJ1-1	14	TGTGCCAGCAGCCAAGGACAGAACGTCCCTGAAGCTTTCTTT	CASSQGQNVPEAFF
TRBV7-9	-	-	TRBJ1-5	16	TGTGCCAGCAGCCCCGGGAGTAAATATAGCAATCAGCCCCAGCATTTT	CASSPGSKYSNQPQHF
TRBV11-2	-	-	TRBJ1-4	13	TGTGCCAGCAGCTTAGACAGGAATGAAAAACTGTTTTTT	CASSLDRNEKLFF
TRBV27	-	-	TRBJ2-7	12	TGTGCCAGCAGTTTTCTTTCCGGCGAGCAGTACTTC	CASSFLSGEQYF
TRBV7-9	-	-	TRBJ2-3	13	TGTGCCAGCAGGCGGCCGAACACAGATACGCAGTATTTT	CASRRPNTDTQYF
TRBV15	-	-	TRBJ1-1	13	TGTGCCACCAGCGAACGGGGTCCGACTGAAGCTTTCTTT	CATSERGPTEAFF
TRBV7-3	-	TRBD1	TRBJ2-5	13	TGTGCCAGCAGCCCAACAGGGGAGGAGACCCAGTACTTC	CASSPTGEETQYF
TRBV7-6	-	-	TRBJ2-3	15	TGTGCCAGCAGCACCCCCGGGGGAAGGGTAGATACGCAGTATTTT	CASSTPGGRVDTQYF
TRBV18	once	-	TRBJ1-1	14	TGTGCCAGCTCACCGCCTCAGGGGAGCACTGAAGCTTTCTTT	CASSPPQGSTEAFF
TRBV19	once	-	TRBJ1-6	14	TGTGCCAGTCAGCTAACTGGGGGGTATTCACCCCTCCACTTT	CASQLTGGYSPLHF
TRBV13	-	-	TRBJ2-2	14	TGTGCCAGCAGCTTCGAGGGTAACACCGGGGAGCTGTTTTTT	CASSFEGNTGELFF
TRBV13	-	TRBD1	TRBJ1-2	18	TGTGCCAGCAGCTACAGGGGGGACAGGGTCTCGTCCCCTTATGGCTACACCTTC	CASSYRGDRVSSPYGYTF
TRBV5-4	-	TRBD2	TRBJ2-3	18	TGTGCCAGCAGCTTGGGCCTAGCGGGGGGGGGAAGCTCAGATACGCAGTATTTT	CASSLGLAGGGSSDTQYF
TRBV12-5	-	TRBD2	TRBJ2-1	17	TGTGCTAGTGGTTTGTCCCGGACTAGCGGGGGCTGGGATGAGCAGTTCTTC	CASGLSRTSGGWDEQFF
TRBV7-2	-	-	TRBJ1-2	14	TGTGCCAGCAGCTTAGCTCCGGTTAACTATGGCTACACCTTC	CASSLAPVNYGYTF
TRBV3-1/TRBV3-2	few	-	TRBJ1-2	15	TGTGCCAGCAGCCGCACCCGTCAGGGGAACTATGGCTACACCTTC	CASSRTRQGNYGYTF
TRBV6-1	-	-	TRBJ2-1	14	TGTGCCAGCAGTGAAATATTGGGAGGTCATGAGCAGTTCTTC	CASSEILGGHEQFF
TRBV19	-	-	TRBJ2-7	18	TGTGCCAGTAGTATAAGAGGGACGGAGGGGGGACAGTCCTACGAGCAGTACTTC	CASSIRGTEGGQSYEQYF
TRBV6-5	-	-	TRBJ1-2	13	TGTGCCAGCAGAATTACAGTTAACTATGGCTACACCTTC	CASRITVNYGYTF
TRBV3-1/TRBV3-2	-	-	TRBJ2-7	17	TGTGCCAGCAGCCAAGATGGGGCCGGAGGGGCGACCTACGAGCAGTACTTC	CASSQDGAGGATYEQYF
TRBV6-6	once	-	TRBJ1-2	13	TGTGCCAGCGACACCCCGACAGGCTATGGCTACACCTTC	CASDTPTGYGYTF
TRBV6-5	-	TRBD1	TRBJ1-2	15	TGTGCCAGCAGTTACGGGCAGGGGGCGAACTATGGCTACACCTTC	CASSYGQGANYGYTF
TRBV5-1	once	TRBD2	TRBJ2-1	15	TGCGCCAGCAGCTCCGGGACTAGCGGATACAATGAGCAGTTCTTC	CASSSGTSGYNEQFF
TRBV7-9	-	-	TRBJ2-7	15	TGTGCCAGCAGCTTAGGAGTCAGGGCCTCCTACGAGCAGTACTTC	CASSLGVRASYEQYF
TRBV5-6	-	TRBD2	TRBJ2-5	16	TGTGCCAGCAGCTTGGAGCGGGATAGCGGGCAAGAGACCCAGTACTTC	CASSLERDSGQETQYF
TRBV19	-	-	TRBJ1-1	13	TGTGCCAGTAGCACAGTTAGGAACACTGAAGCTTTCTTT	CASSTVRNTEAFF
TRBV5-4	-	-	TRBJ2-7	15	TGTGCCAGCAGCTACCAAGGTCGGGTCGGTTACGAGCAGTACTTC	CASSYQGRVGYEQYF
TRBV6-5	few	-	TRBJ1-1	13	TGTGCCAGCAGCCCCCATACTAACACTGAAGCTTTCTTT	CASSPHTNTEAFF
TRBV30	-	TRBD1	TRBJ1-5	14	TGTGCCTGGAGTCACGGGACAGGGGATCAGCCCCAGCATTTT	CAWSHGTGDQPQHF
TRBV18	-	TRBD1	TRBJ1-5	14	TGTGCCAGCTCACCAAATGCAGGGGGCCAGCCCCAGCATTTT	CASSPNAGGQPQHF
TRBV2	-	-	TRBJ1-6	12	TGTGCCAGCAGTGAGCACTATTCACCCCTCCACTTT	CASSEHYSPLHF
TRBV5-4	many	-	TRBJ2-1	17	TGTGCCAGCAGCTTGCGGATTCGGACAGTGAAATACAATGAGCAGTTCTTC	CASSLRIRTVKYNEQFF
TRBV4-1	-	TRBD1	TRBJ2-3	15	TGCGCCAGCAGCCAACGACAGGGGGCAACAGATACGCAGTATTTT	CASSQRQGATDTQYF
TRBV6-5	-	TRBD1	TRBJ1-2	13	TGTGCCAGCAGTTTGGACAGGGCGAATGGCTACACCTTC	CASSLDRANGYTF
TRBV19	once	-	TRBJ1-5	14	TGTGCCAGTAGTGGCTTCGGGGTCAATCAGCCCCAGCATTTT	CASSGFGVNQPQHF
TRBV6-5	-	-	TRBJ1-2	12	TGTGCCGTCCAGGGGAATAACTATGGCTACACCTTC	CAVQGNNYGYTF
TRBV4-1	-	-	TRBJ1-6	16	TGCGCCAGCAGCCAAGAGGGAGGGGGAGTTAGCTCACCCCTCCACTTT	CASSQEGGGVSSPLHF
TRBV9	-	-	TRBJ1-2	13	TGTGCCAGCAGCGCCACAGGGAACTATGGCTACACCTTC	CASSATGNYGYTF
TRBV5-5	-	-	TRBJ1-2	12	TGTGCCAGCAGCACCGAGGGTTTTGGCTACACCTTC	CASSTEGFGYTF
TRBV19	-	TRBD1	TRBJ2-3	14	TGTGCCAGTAGTTCGGACAGGGGAACAGATACGCAGTATTTT	CASSSDRGTDTQYF
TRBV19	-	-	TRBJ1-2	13	TGTGCCAGTAGTCGAGGCCCCAACTATGGCTACACCTTC	CASSRGPNYGYTF
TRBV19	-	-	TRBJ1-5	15	TGTGCCAGTAGTATAGGGAGCGGGCCTCATCAGCCCCAGCATTTT	CASSIGSGPHQPQHF
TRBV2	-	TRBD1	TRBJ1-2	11	TGTGCCAGCAAGACAGGGCGTAGCTACACCTTC	CASKTGRSYTF
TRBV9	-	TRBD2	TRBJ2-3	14	TGTGCCAGCAGCGGTAGCGGGGGTGAAGATACGCAGTATTTT	CASSGSGGEDTQYF
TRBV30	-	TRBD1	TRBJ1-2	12	TGTGCCTGGAGTTTGACAGGGGTTGGCTACACCTTC	CAWSLTGVGYTF
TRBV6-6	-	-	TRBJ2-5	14	TGTGCCAGCAGTTACAACACAGCCCAAGAGACCCAGTACTTC	CASSYNTAQETQYF
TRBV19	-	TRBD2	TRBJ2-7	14	TGTGCCAGTAGCAGAACGGGGGGAAGGTACGAGCAGTACTTC	CASSRTGGRYEQYF
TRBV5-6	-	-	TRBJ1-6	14	TGTGCCAGCAGCTTGATCTCGGGGAGGGGACCCCTCCACTTT	CASSLISGRGPLHF